A single sample gave rise to the 15 T cell receptor beta chains below, sequenced in a study of blood T cell repertoires in COVID-19. Generated by immunoSEQ multiplex PCR, the TCRdb table keeps only in-frame clones and is missing some. Here the sample spans about 150,000 clones, about nine tenths being singletons. The sequencing sample was made of peripheral blood. The receptors were gathered from a woman aged 60-70 years with active or convalescent COVID-19.

The chain has TRBV24-1 and TRBJ2-2; possible D gene TRBD2, 5 bases. Trimming pared 2 bases from V and 15 bases from J, leaving 12 bases between. Germline V gene data show CDR1 as KGHDR and CDR2 as SFDVKD. CDR3 length: 12 residues. This CDR3 is CATSDSARRMFF. In DNA form, the CDR3 reads TGTGCCACCAGTGATTCGGCCCGGAGGATGTTTTTT.

The rearrangement joins TRBV2 to TRBJ1-3; D is unresolved. CDR3 length: 15 residues. Deletions cut 0 bases from V and 4 bases from J, with 10 bases between. Germline V lookup: CDR1 SNHLY, CDR2 FYNNEI. The CDR3: CASSEARGWGNTIYF. CDR3 DNA: TGTGCCAGCAGTGAAGCCCGGGGTTGGGGAAACACCATATATTTT.

The genes are TRBV6-5 and TRBJ1-2; no definite D call. Germline V CDR1 and CDR2: MNHEY, SVGAGI. Trimming removed 6 bases from V and 7 bases from J, with 15 bases in between. The CDR3 is 13 amino acids. The CDR3: CASRPTLIGGYTF. The DNA of the CDR3 is TGTGCCAGCAGGCCTACCTTAATCGGTGGCTACACCTTC.

The V call is TRBV6-5, the J call TRBJ1-1; weak D call: TRBD1 (6 bases). This CDR3 has 15 residues. Germline V gene data show CDR1 as MNHEY and CDR2 as SVGAGI. V lost 6 bases to trimming and J lost 4 bases, with 18 bases between them. CDR3 in amino acids: CASSPNREGGTEAFF. CDR3 in DNA: TGTGCCAGCAGCCCCAACAGGGAGGGGGGCACTGAAGCTTTCTTT.

This chain uses TRBV2 with TRBJ1-5; 8 nucleotides align to TRBD1. V lost 3 bases to trimming and J lost 3 bases; unmatched junction nucleotides: 4. CDR1 is SNHLY and CDR2 is FYNNEI in the germline V gene. The CDR3 covers 15 residues. Here the CDR3 DNA reads TGTGCCAGCAGTGACCGGACAGGGACCAATCAGCCCCAGCATTTT. Its protein product is CASSDRTGTNQPQHF.

This sequence joins TRBV4-3 and TRBJ2-6, with 10 bases that match TRBD1. The CDR3 spans 18 residues. Germline assignment: CDR1 LGHNA and CDR2 YSLEER. V lost 1 base, J lost 2 bases, and 5 bases stayed unmatched. Written as DNA, the CDR3 is TGCGCCAGCAGCCAAGGGGGACAGGGGCTCCCTGGGGCCAACGTCCTGACTTTC. Translated, it gives CASSQGGQGLPGANVLTF.

CDR3: CASGLVLGFRVSGNTIYF. The DNA of the CDR3 is TGTGCTAGTGGTTTGGTATTAGGATTCAGGGTGTCTGGAAACACCATATATTTT. V usage is TRBV12-5 and J usage is TRBJ1-3; weak D call: TRBD1 (5 bases). Trimming shortened V by 0 bases and J by 1 base, and 16 bases separated the two germline ends. Germline V gives CDR1 LGHNT, CDR2 FRNRAP. This CDR3 has 18 residues.

The chain carries TRBV6-6 and TRBJ1-4; 8 nucleotides agree with TRBD1. The CDR3 spans 15 residues. V gave up 5 bases and J gave up 8 bases; unmatched junction bases: 10. Germline loops: CDR1 MNHNY, CDR2 SVGAGI (reference sequence). CDR3 protein: CASSKQGVHGEKLFF. For the CDR3, the DNA is TGTGCCAGCAGTAAACAGGGGGTACATGGGGAAAAACTGTTTTTT.

The chain carries TRBV10-3 and TRBJ2-2; TRBD2 matches at 11 bases. CDR1 ENHRY and CDR2 SYGVKD come from the germline V gene. V shed 6 bases and J 4 bases; nucleotides not matched to a gene: 7. The CDR3 is 16 amino acids. The CDR3 bases are TGTGCCATCAGGACCACTAGCGGGGGCCCCACCGGGGAGCTGTTTTTT. It yields the protein CAIRTTSGGPTGELFF.

The genes are TRBV3-1 (or the pseudogene TRBV3-2) and TRBJ2-1, with 11 positions matching TRBD2. Germline V gene sequence: CDR1 LGHDT, CDR2 YNNKEL (reference sequence). The CDR3 contains 17 residues. V was clipped by 1 base and J by 4 bases; unmatched bases: 6. This CDR3 is CASSQALAGGGYNEQFF. CDR3 DNA: TGTGCCAGCAGCCAAGCCCTAGCGGGGGGTGGTTACAATGAGCAGTTCTTC.

The V gene is TRBV6-5, the J gene TRBJ1-2, with D maybe TRBD1 (5 bases). The CDR3 sequence is 13 residues long. V shed 4 bases and J shed 8 bases, with 14 bases lying between them. CDR1 is MNHEY, CDR2 SVGAGI, per germline. CDR3 sequence: CASSFRQGGGYTF. CDR3 sequence (DNA): TGTGCCAGCAGTTTCAGGCAGGGTGGGGGCTACACCTTC.

This clone was seen once. Here the CDR3 DNA reads TGCGCCAGCAGCTTGGAGGCAGGGCCAAACCGGGGCTACACCTTC. Translating gives CASSLEAGPNRGYTF. The chain employs TRBV5-1 and TRBJ1-2, with a possible D match to TRBD1 (5 bases). The CDR3 has 15 amino acids. CDR1 is SGHRS, CDR2 YFSETQ, per germline. The V and J ends lost 0 bases and 8 bases respectively, with 17 bases between them. Full variable domain (remainder filled in from reference TRBV5-1 and TRBJ1-2): KAGVTQTPRYLIKTRGQQVTLSCSPISGHRSVSWYQQTPGQGLQFLFEYFSETQRNKGNFPGRFSGRQFSNSRSEMNVSTLELGDSALYLCASSLEAGPNRGYTFGSGTRLTVV.

This clone was seen a single time. This chain links TRBV29-1 with TRBJ1-2; 8 bases agree with TRBD1. CDR3 length equals 12 residues. Germline CDR1 and CDR2: SQVTM and ANQGSEA. With V trimmed by 6 bases and J by 2 bases, 2 bases remained unmatched. CDR3 DNA: TGCAGCGTACGGGACAGGAACTATGGCTACACCTTC. Protein: CSVRDRNYGYTF.

V and J are TRBV6-5 and TRBJ1-1; D call uncertain. Trimming removed 4 bases from V and 11 bases from J, with 17 bases in between. Germline V gene data show CDR1 as MNHEY and CDR2 as SVGAGI. The CDR3 is 13 amino acids. CDR3 residues: CASSWTGTSTAFF. CDR3 DNA: TGTGCCAGCAGTTGGACGGGAACTTCGACGGCTTTCTTT.

The chain recombines TRBV28 with TRBJ2-1; 8 bases fit TRBD2. CDR3 size: 14 residues. Germline V gene sequence: CDR1 MDHEN, CDR2 SYDVKM. Trimming at V came to 7 bases and at J to 6 bases, leaving 8 bases not matched to a gene. In nucleotides, the CDR3 is TGTGCCAGCATGACGGGAGGGGGTCTCAATGAGCAGTTCTTC. It codes for CASMTGGGLNEQFF.